These 27 T cell receptor beta chains share one sample of origin, sequenced in a study of shared clonotypes between healthy human individuals. The repertoire was sequenced with immunoSEQ multiplex PCR; TCRdb's copy has only in-frame clones and lacks some. The sample has 450,000 to 550,000 clones, approximately 79% seen once; the top ten hold 13%. The sequenced sample consisted of PBMCs. Receptors were obtained from a woman between 40 and 55 years old in good health. Some clones in this sample may be carry-over from other donors' samples.

This clone was observed a single time. The chain links TRBV19 to TRBJ1-1; 9 bases fit TRBD1. V trimming: 7 bases; J trimming: 0 bases; junction bases outside the gene matches: 3. The CDR3 runs 14 residues. Germline V gene lookup returns CDR1 LNHDA and CDR2 SQIVND (reference sequence). This CDR3 reads CASTHRGLNTEAFF. The CDR3 DNA is TGTGCCAGTACTCACAGGGGGCTGAACACTGAAGCTTTCTTT.

This chain uses TRBV7-3 with TRBJ2-2, with 8 bases lining up with TRBD1. This CDR3 has 17 residues. The germline V gene encodes CDR1 SGHTA and CDR2 FQGTGA. V gave up 2 bases and J gave up 4 bases; unmatched junction bases: 9. The CDR3 coding sequence is TGTGCCAGCAGCTTAGTGGGGACAGGATTTGGCACCGGGGAGCTGTTTTTT. This codes for CASSLVGTGFGTGELFF. The full variable domain, in which reference TRBV7-3 and TRBJ2-2 provide the parts outside the CDR3, is GAGVSQTPSNKVTEKGKYVELRCDPISGHTALYWYRQSLGQGPEFLIYFQGTGAADDSGLPNDRFFAVRPEGSVSTLKIQRTERGDSAVYLCASSLVGTGFGTGELFFGEGSRLTVL.

The table lists this clone with a few counts. This chain uses TRBV5-1 with TRBJ2-7; perhaps TRBD1 as D (6 bases). CDR3 size: 15 residues. Per the germline V gene, CDR1 is SGHRS and CDR2 is YFSETQ. With 1 base removed from V and 2 bases from J, the gap between germline ends came to 13 bases. CDR3 sequence reads: CASSLPLGDTYEQYF. The CDR3 region has the DNA TGCGCCAGCAGCTTGCCCTTAGGGGACACCTACGAGCAGTACTTC.

This clone was counted only a few times. The chain links TRBV15 to TRBJ2-7; 7 bases are shared with TRBD1. V shed 8 bases, J shed 3 bases, and the junction held 10 bases outside the gene matches. Per germline, CDR1 LNHNV and CDR2 YYDKDF (reference sequence). The CDR3 covers 14 residues. The CDR3: CATGARDSRYEQYF. The CDR3 DNA follows: TGTGCCACCGGTGCCCGGGACAGCCGCTACGAGCAGTACTTC.

The chain recombines TRBV6-5 with TRBJ2-1; 9 bases agree with TRBD2. V dropped 5 bases and J dropped 1; count of bases not matched to a gene: 3. The V gene's germline CDR1 is MNHEY and CDR2 SVGAGI. The CDR3 is made up of 15 amino acids. The CDR3 loop reads CASSGTSPSYNEQFF. CDR3 in DNA: TGTGCCAGCAGTGGGACTAGCCCATCCTACAATGAGCAGTTCTTC.

This chain joins TRBV30 and TRBJ1-1, with D unresolved. Germline values: CDR1 GTSNPN, CDR2 SVGIG (reference sequence). CDR3 length: 12 amino acids. Trimming took 0 bases from V and 4 from J, leaving 6 bases between them. The CDR3 DNA reads as TGTGCCTGGAGTGTAGGGTTCACTGAAGCTTTCTTT. Protein: CAWSVGFTEAFF.

The chain combines TRBV7-8 with TRBJ2-3, with 10 nucleotides matching TRBD2. Germline lookup yields CDR1 SGHVS and CDR2 FQNEAQ. After removal of 5 bases from V and 2 bases from J, the junction contained 7 bases not matched to a gene. The CDR3 has 16 amino acids. The CDR3 reads CASSRLAGEPTDTQYF. The CDR3 DNA follows: TGTGCCAGCAGCCGTCTAGCGGGAGAGCCCACAGATACGCAGTATTTT. The complete variable domain, with remaining parts taken from reference TRBV7-8 and TRBJ2-3, reads GAGVSQSPRYKVAKRGQDVALRCDPISGHVSLFWYQQALGQGPEFLTYFQNEAQLDKSGLPSDRFFAERPEGSVSTLKIQRTQQEDSAVYLCASSRLAGEPTDTQYFGPGTRLTVL.

The chain is built from TRBV6-5 and TRBJ1-1; a possible D gene is TRBD1 (6 bases). There are 16 residues in the CDR3. Between the trimmed V and J ends, which lost 0 bases and 2 bases, there was a span of 13 bases. The germline V gene encodes CDR1 MNHEY and CDR2 SVGAGI. This chain's CDR3 is CASSYSNRDKNTEAFF. In DNA form, the CDR3 reads TGTGCCAGCAGTTACTCTAACAGGGATAAAAACACTGAAGCTTTCTTT.

A few counts support this clone. The rearrangement joins TRBV18 to TRBJ2-5; D might be TRBD1 or TRBD2, each matching 7 bases. CDR1 is KGHSH and CDR2 is LQKENI in the germline V gene. The length of the CDR3 is 16 residues. V dropped 4 bases and J dropped 3 bases, with 18 bases sitting between them. CDR3 nucleotide sequence: TGTGCCAGCTCACTTAGGACGACAGGGACTAAAGAGACCCAGTACTTC. Translating it yields CASSLRTTGTKETQYF.

The chain is built from TRBV4-3 and TRBJ2-4, with no clear D. The CDR3 runs 15 residues. CDR1 and CDR2 (germline): LGHNA, YSLEER. The V and J ends lost 2 bases and 8 bases respectively, with 16 bases between them. The CDR3 spells CASSQLLGSFDIQYF. In nucleotides, the CDR3 is TGCGCCAGCAGCCAATTATTGGGAAGTTTCGACATTCAGTACTTC.

The rearrangement uses TRBV30 and TRBJ2-1, with D maybe TRBD1 (5 bases). The CDR3 runs to 15 residues. V was pared by 3 bases and J by 4 bases, with 16 bases between. Germline V CDR1 and CDR2: GTSNPN, SVGIG (reference sequence). Here the CDR3 DNA reads TGTGCCTGGAGAGTACCAGGGCAGGCTTACAATGAGCAGTTCTTC. This encodes CAWRVPGQAYNEQFF.

The CDR3 sequence is CASSLERGADNGELFF. The CDR3 coding sequence is TGTGCCAGCAGCTTAGAGAGGGGGGCTGATAACGGGGAGCTGTTTTTT. This chain links TRBV11-3 with TRBJ2-2; perhaps D is TRBD1 or TRBD2 (6 bases each). Germline V gene sequence: CDR1 SGHNT, CDR2 YENEEA. The CDR3 extends over 16 amino acids. Trimming cost V 0 bases and J 7 bases, with 15 bases left between them.

The chain uses TRBV6-5 and TRBJ1-1, with TRBD1 as a possible D gene (6 bases). The V and J ends lost 5 bases and 6 bases respectively, with 10 bases between them. The CDR3 contains 12 residues. Germline V gene data show CDR1 as MNHEY and CDR2 as SVGAGI. The CDR3 bases are TGTGCCAGCAGTAGGGGGGAAGCTGAAGCTTTCTTT. Its translation: CASSRGEAEAFF.

The chain is built from TRBV28 and TRBJ1-3, with D perhaps matching TRBD1 (6 bases). Looked up from germline, CDR1 is MDHEN and CDR2 is SYDVKM. The CDR3 contains 14 residues. Between the trimmed V and J ends, which lost 5 bases and 4 bases, there was a span of 12 bases. Written as DNA, the CDR3 is TGTGCCAGCAGTGAATTGACAGGCGGAAACACCATATATTTT. It specifies CASSELTGGNTIYF.

The CDR3 DNA sequence: TGTGCCAGCAGCCCCGATAGCGGGAACCGGGATACGCAGTATTTT. Translation: CASSPDSGNRDTQYF. V usage is TRBV5-4 and J usage is TRBJ2-3; 8 nucleotides match TRBD2. The CDR3 is 15 residues long. Unmatched junction bases numbered 10, after V lost 4 bases and J lost 6 bases. Germline CDR1 reads SGHNT; CDR2 reads YYREEE (reference sequence). Full variable domain (missing parts from reference TRBV5-4 and TRBJ2-3): ETGVTQSPTHLIKTRGQQVTLRCSSQSGHNTVSWYQQALGQGPQFIFQYYREEENGRGNFPPRFSGLQFPNYSSELNVNALELDDSALYLCASSPDSGNRDTQYFGPGTRLTVL.

In this sample, this clone turned up once. The chain combines TRBV14 with TRBJ2-1; 10 bases align to TRBD2. Germline V gene sequence: CDR1 SGHDN, CDR2 FVKESK. This CDR3 spans 13 amino acids. The trim removed 3 bases at V and 9 bases at J, leaving 2 bases unmatched. Here the CDR3 DNA reads TGTGCCAGCAGCCAGGGGACTAGCGTTGAGCAGTTCTTC. Amino acids: CASSQGTSVEQFF.

Remarks on this clone: An end of the junction does not agree with germline; a read error may underlie this. The V and J genes are TRBV11-2 and TRBJ2-5, with TRBD2 as a possible D gene (6 bases). The CDR3 has 14 residues. Per germline, CDR1 SGHAT and CDR2 FQNNGV. CDR3 in DNA: TGTGCCAGCAGGTTAGCGGAGAGGGGAGAGACCCAGTACTTC. Protein product: CASRLAERGETQYF.

The V call is TRBV5-1, the J call TRBJ2-5; D is undetermined. The assigned J gene may be wrong: the sequence end matches TRBJ2-7 better. The CDR3 consists of 15 residues. Germline assignment: CDR1 SGHRS and CDR2 YFSETQ. This CDR3 reads CASSLGPRTGYEQYF. In nucleotides, the CDR3 is TGCGCCAGCAGCTTGGGCCCTCGGACGGGCTACGAGCAGTACTTC.

J is TRBJ2-7 and V is TRBV10-2; a possible D gene is TRBD1 (5 bases). Trimming left V 4 bases short and J 3 bases short, with 13 bases between. Germline loops: CDR1 WSHSY, CDR2 SAAADI. The CDR3 is 14 residues long. This chain's CDR3 is CASSGGRGNYEQYF. CDR3 in DNA: TGCGCCAGCAGTGGAGGTAGGGGAAACTACGAGCAGTACTTC.

Written as DNA, the CDR3 is TGTGCCAGCAGCGTAAGAGGCGGGAGAGAGCAGTACTTC. Protein: CASSVRGGREQYF. The V gene is TRBV9, the J gene TRBJ2-7, with TRBD2 identical over 7 bases. J lost 7 bases, V lost 1 base, and 5 bases had no gene match. The V gene's germline CDR1 is SGDLS and CDR2 YYNGEE. The CDR3 runs 13 residues. Together with reference TRBV9 and TRBJ2-7, the CDR3 gives the full variable domain: DSGVTQTPKHLITATGQRVTLRCSPRSGDLSVYWYQQSLDQGLQFLIQYYNGEERAKGNILERFSAQQFPDLHSELNLSSLELGDSALYFCASSVRGGREQYFGPGTRLTVT.

This clone was observed once. This chain's CDR3 is CASSQERLTATFYGYTF. The CDR3 bases are TGCGCCAGCAGCCAAGAACGGTTGACAGCCACTTTCTATGGCTACACCTTC. The chain joins TRBV4-1 to TRBJ1-2; the D gene is possibly TRBD1 (5 bases). The V gene lost 0 bases and the J gene lost 4 bases, with 18 bases spanning the gap. There are 17 residues in the CDR3. In germline, CDR1 is MGHRA, CDR2 YSYEKL.

This clone was detected only once. The rearrangement links TRBV27 to TRBJ2-1; TRBD2 matches at 11 bases. The CDR3 runs to 16 residues. Germline-derived CDR1 and CDR2 are MNHEY and SMNVEV (reference sequence). The V and J ends lost 2 bases and 9 bases, in that order; junction bases with no gene match: 9. CDR3 residues: CASSLSGTSGSGEQFF. For the CDR3, the DNA is TGTGCCAGCAGTTTAAGTGGGACTAGCGGCTCAGGTGAGCAGTTCTTC.

V gene TRBV5-1 combines with J gene TRBJ2-5; perhaps TRBD1 as D (6 bases). The ends were cut back, 0 bases at V and 2 bases at J, with 14 bases in the middle. This CDR3 has 16 amino acids. From germline, CDR1 is SGHRS and CDR2 YFSETQ. In DNA, the CDR3 is TGCGCCAGCAGCTTGGGCCCGACAGGTGAACAAGAGACCCAGTACTTC. Its translation is CASSLGPTGEQETQYF. Together with reference TRBV5-1 and TRBJ2-5, the CDR3 gives the full variable domain: KAGVTQTPRYLIKTRGQQVTLSCSPISGHRSVSWYQQTPGQGLQFLFEYFSETQRNKGNFPGRFSGRQFSNSRSEMNVSTLELGDSALYLCASSLGPTGEQETQYFGPGTRLLVL.

This clone has only one observation. This chain connects TRBV13 to TRBJ2-7, with 11 bases matching TRBD2. CDR1 is PRHDT and CDR2 is FYEKMQ in the germline V gene (reference sequence). The length of the CDR3 is 16 residues. Germline trimming cut 1 base from V and 4 bases from J; bases unmatched to any gene: 6. The CDR3 spells CASSLVGGTSGYEQYF. The CDR3 DNA reads as TGTGCCAGCAGCTTAGTAGGGGGGACTAGCGGATACGAGCAGTACTTC. The full variable domain, with the rest looked up from reference TRBV13 and TRBJ2-7, is AAGVIQSPRHLIKEKRETATLKCYPIPRHDTVYWYQQGPGQDPQFLISFYEKMQSDKGSIPDRFSAQQFSDYHSELNMSSLELGDSALYFCASSLVGGTSGYEQYFGPGTRLTVT.

The chain's CDR3 is CASSQGPPGTSISYEQYF. The CDR3 DNA reads TGTGCCAGCAGCCAAGGTCCCCCCGGGACCTCGATCTCCTACGAGCAGTACTTC. This chain uses TRBV7-9 with TRBJ2-7; D tentatively reads TRBD1 or TRBD2 (5 bases each). The V end was cut by 5 bases, the J end by 0 bases, with 23 bases between. Germline V gene data show CDR1 as SEHNR and CDR2 as FQNEAQ (reference sequence). This CDR3 region has 18 residues.

The CDR3 coding sequence is TGTGCCAGCAGTTTATCGGCTCCGTATAGCAATCAGCCCCAGCATTTT. Its protein is CASSLSAPYSNQPQHF. This chain uses TRBV28 with TRBJ1-5; D unclear. V was trimmed by 1 base and J by 0 bases, leaving 10 bases between them. Germline assignment: CDR1 MDHEN and CDR2 SYDVKM. There are 16 residues in the CDR3.

This clone was picked up a small number of times. The V call is TRBV29-1, the J call TRBJ1-5; D is undetermined. CDR1 and CDR2 (germline): SQVTM, ANQGSEA. The CDR3 is 12 residues long. With 5 bases removed from V and 4 bases from J, the gap between germline ends came to 9 bases. CDR3 in DNA: TGCAGCGTTAAGTCGGCGAATCAGCCCCAGCATTTT. This sequence encodes CSVKSANQPQHF.